This T cell receptor (beta chain) was captured in a study of a mutant IDH1 vaccine in newly diagnosed glioma. For the study at large: A roughly 62% male, about 40% female split and a mean age of roughly 37 years characterized treated patients.

The time point denotes: baseline, week 1 (first vaccination visit). The treatment denotes: pre-vaccination baseline after standard-of-care therapy. In every donor, the tumor was a new WHO grade 3 or 4 IDH1-mutant, ATRX-lost astrocytoma. Generated by immunoSEQ multiplex PCR, the TCRdb table keeps only in-frame clones and is missing some. Found here are some 100,000 clones, 83% of them singletons; the top ten hold approximately 7.4%. Regarding this clone: Its antigen is currently unknown.

Looked up from germline, CDR1 is KGHSH and CDR2 is LQKENI. V lost 3 bases, J lost 6 bases, and 15 bases lay in between. The CDR3 length is 16 residues. Regarding the study as a whole: Pseudoprogression seemed unlinked to shifts in top peripheral T cell clonotypes. It was approximately 93% of patients that developed vaccine-induced immune responses.

The sequence came from a woman aged 45-65 years with glioma. V and J are TRBV18 and TRBJ1-6; D is possibly TRBD1 (5 bases). The sequenced sample was PBMCs, obtained from a glioma patient treated with radiotherapy, temozolomide or both. The DNA for the CDR3 is TGTGCCAGCTCACCCCCGGGACCGCGGCTTAATTCACCCCTCCACTTT. Its translation: CASSPPGPRLNSPLHF.